The T cell receptor (beta chain) described here comes from a study of OX40 agonist ivuxolimab in advanced cancers. Background on the study: Eligibility rules accepted prior anti-PD-1, anti-PD-L1 or anti-CTLA-4 therapy, and approximately 40% had some.

Notes on this clone: The antigen is not known.

Findings of the study overall: There were, on average, more expanded clones in CD8+ T cells than in CD4+. Relatively little clonal expansion, among the lowest observed, appeared in partial responders at 0.1-3.0 mg/kg.

With baseline, cycle 4 day 1, and cycle 7 day 1 as timepoints, blood was sampled. Sequencing used immunoSEQ multiplex PCR; TCRdb keeps in-frame clones, though not all of them. The sample carries some 96,000 clones, around 85% recorded once. The CDR3 consists of 15 residues. From germline, CDR1 is SGHVS and CDR2 FQNEAQ. The V gene lost 0 bases and the J gene lost 5 bases, with 13 bases spanning the gap. The receptor's source is an adult with an advanced solid tumor such as melanoma, head and neck, liver or kidney cancer. The sample in question was CD4+ or CD8+ T cells sorted from blood, obtained in a trial of the OX40 agonist ivuxolimab. The V and J genes are TRBV7-8 and TRBJ2-5, with D perhaps being TRBD1 or TRBD2 (5 bases each). CDR3 loop: CASSLAGVRGETQYF. For the CDR3, the DNA is TGTGCCAGCAGCTTAGCGGGGGTCCGAGGGGAGACCCAGTACTTC.